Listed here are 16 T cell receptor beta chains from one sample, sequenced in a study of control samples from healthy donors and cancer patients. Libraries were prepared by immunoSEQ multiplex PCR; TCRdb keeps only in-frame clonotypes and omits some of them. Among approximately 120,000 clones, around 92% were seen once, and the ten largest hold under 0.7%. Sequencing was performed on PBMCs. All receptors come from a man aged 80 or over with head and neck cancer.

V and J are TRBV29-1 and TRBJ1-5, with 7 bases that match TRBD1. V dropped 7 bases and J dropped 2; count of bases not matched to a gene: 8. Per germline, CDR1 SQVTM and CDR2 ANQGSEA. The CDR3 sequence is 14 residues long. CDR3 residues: CSARTGSGNQPQHF. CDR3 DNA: TGCAGCGCTCGGACAGGATCGGGCAATCAGCCCCAGCATTTT. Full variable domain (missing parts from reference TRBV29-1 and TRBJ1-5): SAVISQKPSRDICQRGTSLTIQCQVDSQVTMMFWYRQQPGQSLTLIATANQGSEATYESGFVIDKFPISRPNLTFSTLTVSNMSPEDSSIYLCSARTGSGNQPQHFGDGTRLSIL.

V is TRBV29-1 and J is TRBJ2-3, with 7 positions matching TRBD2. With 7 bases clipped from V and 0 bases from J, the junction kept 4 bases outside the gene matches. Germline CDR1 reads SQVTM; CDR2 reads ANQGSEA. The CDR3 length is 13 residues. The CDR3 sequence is CSADSGSTDTQYF. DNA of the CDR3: TGCAGCGCAGATAGCGGGAGCACAGATACGCAGTATTTT.

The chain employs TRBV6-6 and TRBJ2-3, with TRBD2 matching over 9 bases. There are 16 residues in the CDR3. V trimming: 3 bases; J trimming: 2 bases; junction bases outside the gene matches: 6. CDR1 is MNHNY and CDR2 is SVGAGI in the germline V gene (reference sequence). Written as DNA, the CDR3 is TGTGCCAGCAGTTATAGTAGCGGGGGACTCACAGATACGCAGTATTTT. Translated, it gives CASSYSSGGLTDTQYF.

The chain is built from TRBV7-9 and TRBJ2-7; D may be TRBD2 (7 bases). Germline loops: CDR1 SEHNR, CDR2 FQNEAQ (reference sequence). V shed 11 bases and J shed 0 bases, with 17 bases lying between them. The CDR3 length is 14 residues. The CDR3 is CALAGGPSSYEQYF. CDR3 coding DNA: TGTGCCCTGGCCGGGGGGCCTTCCTCCTACGAGCAGTACTTC.

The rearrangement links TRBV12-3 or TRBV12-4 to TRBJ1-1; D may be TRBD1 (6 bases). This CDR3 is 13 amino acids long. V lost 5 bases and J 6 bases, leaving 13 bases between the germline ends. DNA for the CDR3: TGTGCCAGCAGTGCAGGACAGTTATCTGAAGCTTTCTTT. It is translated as CASSAGQLSEAFF.

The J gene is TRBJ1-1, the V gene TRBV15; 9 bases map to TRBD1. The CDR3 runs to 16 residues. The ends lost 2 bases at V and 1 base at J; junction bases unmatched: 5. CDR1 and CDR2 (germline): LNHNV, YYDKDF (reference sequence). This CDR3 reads CATSRTGGEGNTEAFF. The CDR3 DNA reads TGTGCCACCAGCAGAACAGGGGGCGAGGGGAACACTGAAGCTTTCTTT.

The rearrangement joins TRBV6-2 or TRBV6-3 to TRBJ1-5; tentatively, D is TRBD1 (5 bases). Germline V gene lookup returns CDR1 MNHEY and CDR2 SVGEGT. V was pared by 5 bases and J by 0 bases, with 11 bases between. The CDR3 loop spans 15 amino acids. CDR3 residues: CASSHGGFSNQPQHF. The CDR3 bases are TGTGCCAGCAGTCACGGGGGGTTTAGCAATCAGCCCCAGCATTTT.

CDR3 bases: TGTGCCAGTAGTATGTTAGGGGAAAACACTGAAGCTTTCTTT. It codes for CASSMLGENTEAFF. The rearrangement joins TRBV19 to TRBJ1-1; tentative D call: TRBD1 (5 bases). The CDR3 is 14 amino acids. V was pared by 3 bases and J by 2 bases, with 10 bases between. The germline V gene has CDR1 LNHDA and CDR2 SQIVND (reference sequence).

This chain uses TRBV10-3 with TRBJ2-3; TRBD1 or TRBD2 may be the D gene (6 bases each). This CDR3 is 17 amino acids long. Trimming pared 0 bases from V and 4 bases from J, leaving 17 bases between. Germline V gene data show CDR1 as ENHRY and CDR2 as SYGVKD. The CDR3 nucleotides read TGTGCCATCAGTGAGTCGAGAGGGACCGGGGGCTCAGATACGCAGTATTTT. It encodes CAISESRGTGGSDTQYF.

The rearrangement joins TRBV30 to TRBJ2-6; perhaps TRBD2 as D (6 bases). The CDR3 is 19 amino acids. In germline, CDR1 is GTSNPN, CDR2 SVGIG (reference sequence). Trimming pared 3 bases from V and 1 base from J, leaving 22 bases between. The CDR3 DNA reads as TGTGCCTGGAGGGGGGGACGAAGGGCCTATTTTTCTGGGGCCAACGTCCTGACTTTC. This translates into CAWRGGRRAYFSGANVLTF.

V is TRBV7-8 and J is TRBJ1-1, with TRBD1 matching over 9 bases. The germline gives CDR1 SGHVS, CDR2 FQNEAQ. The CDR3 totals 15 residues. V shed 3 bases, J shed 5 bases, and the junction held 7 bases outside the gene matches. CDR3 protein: CASSFSNRGLTEAFF. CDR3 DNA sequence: TGTGCCAGCAGCTTTTCAAACAGGGGGCTGACTGAAGCTTTCTTT. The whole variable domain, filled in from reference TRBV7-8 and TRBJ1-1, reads GAGVSQSPRYKVAKRGQDVALRCDPISGHVSLFWYQQALGQGPEFLTYFQNEAQLDKSGLPSDRFFAERPEGSVSTLKIQRTQQEDSAVYLCASSFSNRGLTEAFFGQGTRLTVV.

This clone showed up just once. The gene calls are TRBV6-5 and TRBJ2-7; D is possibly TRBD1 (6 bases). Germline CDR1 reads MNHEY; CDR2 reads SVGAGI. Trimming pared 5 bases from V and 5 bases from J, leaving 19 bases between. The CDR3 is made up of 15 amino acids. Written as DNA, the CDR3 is TGTGCCAGCAGTCAAAGTCGGACAGTCCGCCACGAGCAGTACTTC. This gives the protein CASSQSRTVRHEQYF.

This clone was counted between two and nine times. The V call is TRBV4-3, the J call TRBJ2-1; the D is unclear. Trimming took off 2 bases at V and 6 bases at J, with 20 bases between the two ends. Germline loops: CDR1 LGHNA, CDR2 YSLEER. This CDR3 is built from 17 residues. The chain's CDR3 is CASSQQGNRVLGNEQFF. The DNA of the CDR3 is TGCGCCAGCAGCCAACAAGGAAACCGGGTCCTAGGCAATGAGCAGTTCTTC.

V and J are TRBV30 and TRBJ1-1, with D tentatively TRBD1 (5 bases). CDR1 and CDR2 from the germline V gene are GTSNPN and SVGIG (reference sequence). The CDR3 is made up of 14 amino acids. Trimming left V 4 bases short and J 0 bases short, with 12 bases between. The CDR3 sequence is CAWKKSGLNTEAFF. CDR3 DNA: TGTGCCTGGAAGAAGTCGGGACTGAACACTGAAGCTTTCTTT.

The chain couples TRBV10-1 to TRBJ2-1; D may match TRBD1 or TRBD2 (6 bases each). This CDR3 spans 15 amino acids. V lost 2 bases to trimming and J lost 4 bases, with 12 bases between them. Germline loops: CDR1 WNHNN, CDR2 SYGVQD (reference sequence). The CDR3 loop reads CASSEMGGGYNEQFF. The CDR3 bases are TGCGCCAGCAGTGAGATGGGGGGCGGGTACAATGAGCAGTTCTTC.

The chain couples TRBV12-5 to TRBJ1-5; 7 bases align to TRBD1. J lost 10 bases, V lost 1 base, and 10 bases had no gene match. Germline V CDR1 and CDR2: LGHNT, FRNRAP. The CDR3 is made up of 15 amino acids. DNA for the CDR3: TGTGCTAGTGGTTTGGCGCTGGGACAGACAATCCCCCAGCATTTT. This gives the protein CASGLALGQTIPQHF. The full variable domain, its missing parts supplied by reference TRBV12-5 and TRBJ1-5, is DARVTQTPRHKVTEMGQEVTMRCQPILGHNTVFWYRQTMMQGLELLAYFRNRAPLDDSGMPKDRFSAEMPDATLATLKIQPSEPRDSAVYFCASGLALGQTIPQHFGDGTRLSIL.